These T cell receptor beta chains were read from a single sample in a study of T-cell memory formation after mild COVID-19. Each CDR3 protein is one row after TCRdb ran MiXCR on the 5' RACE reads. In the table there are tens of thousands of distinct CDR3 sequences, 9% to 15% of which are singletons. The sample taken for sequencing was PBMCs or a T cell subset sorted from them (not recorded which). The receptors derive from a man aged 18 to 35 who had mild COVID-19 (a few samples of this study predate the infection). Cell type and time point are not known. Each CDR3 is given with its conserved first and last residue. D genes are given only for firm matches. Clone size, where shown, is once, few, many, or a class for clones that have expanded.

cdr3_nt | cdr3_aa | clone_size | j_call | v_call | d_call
TGTGCCAGCAGCGCCGCGAGACAGGCCCTAAGCACAGATACGCAGTATTTT | CASSAARQALSTDTQYF | few | TRBJ2-3 | TRBV7-2 | .
TGTGCCAGCCGCCTAGCGGGGGGCTTCACAGATACGCAGTATTTT | CASRLAGGFTDTQYF | many | TRBJ2-3 | TRBV5-6 | TRBD2
TGTGCCATCAAGAGCGGGGGGGCCGATGAGCAGTTCTTC | CAIKSGGADEQFF | . | TRBJ2-1 | TRBV10-3 | TRBD2
TGTGCCAGCAGTTTGCTCAGGGGAGGGGTAGAGACCCAGTACTTC | CASSLLRGGVETQYF | few | TRBJ2-5 | TRBV12-3/TRBV12-4 | .
TGTGCCAGCAGCCTAACAGGGATTTACACCTTC | CASSLTGIYTF | . | TRBJ1-2 | TRBV5-4 | .
TGTGCCAGCAGTTACGGGACAGGGGGCGCTGACACCGGGGAGCTGTTTTTT | CASSYGTGGADTGELFF | few | TRBJ2-2 | TRBV6-5 | TRBD1
TGTGCCAGCAGCGGGCAGGGAGACCAGCCCCAGCATTTT | CASSGQGDQPQHF | . | TRBJ1-5 | TRBV5-5 | .
TGTGCTAGCAGCCCCTTGGGAAGCCTATTAGAGACCCAGTACTTC | CASSPLGSLLETQYF | few | TRBJ2-5 | TRBV7-7 | .
TGTGCCAGCAGCCAAACAACAGGGTATGAGCAGTTCTTC | CASSQTTGYEQFF | many | TRBJ2-1 | TRBV7-6 | .
TGCAGCGTCAGGACAGAGAGCTCCTACAATGAGCAGTTCTTC | CSVRTESSYNEQFF | . | TRBJ2-1 | TRBV29-1 | .
TGTGCCAGCAGACCTCAGGGGAGTAATGAAAAACTGTTTTTT | CASRPQGSNEKLFF | . | TRBJ1-4 | TRBV6-5 | .
TGTGCCAGCAGACGACAGGGAGAAGAAAAACTGTTTTTT | CASRRQGEEKLFF | few | TRBJ1-4 | TRBV6-2/TRBV6-3 | TRBD1
TGTGCCAGCAGTTTACAGGGCTATGGCTACACCTTC | CASSLQGYGYTF | many | TRBJ1-2 | TRBV12-3/TRBV12-4 | .
TGCGCCAGCAGCCCTACTAAGGGGGCGTCCAATGAGCAGTTCTTC | CASSPTKGASNEQFF | many | TRBJ2-1 | TRBV4-3 | TRBD1
TGTGCCAGCAGCGCCCCTACCGGGGGGTGGGAGACCCAGTACTTC | CASSAPTGGWETQYF | many | TRBJ2-5 | TRBV7-9 | TRBD2
TGTGCCAGCAGAACCCGGATTAGCGGGGTCAGCAGCACCGGGGAGCTGTTTTTT | CASRTRISGVSSTGELFF | . | TRBJ2-2 | TRBV6-5 | TRBD2
TGTGCCAGCAGCTTAGTACCGTCAAGTGAGCAGTTCTTC | CASSLVPSSEQFF | . | TRBJ2-1 | TRBV11-3 | .
TGCAGCGCAATGGACGACCCCTATGGCTACACCTTC | CSAMDDPYGYTF | few | TRBJ1-2 | TRBV29-1 | .
TGTGCCATCAGCCAGACAGGGGATCCCACCGAGACCCAGTACTTC | CAISQTGDPTETQYF | few | TRBJ2-5 | TRBV10-3 | TRBD1
TGTGCCAGCAGCCAGTCCCTGGGGAATGAGCAGTTCTTC | CASSQSLGNEQFF | few | TRBJ2-1 | TRBV14 | .
TGTGCCAGCAGCCACCAGGGCGCTGAAGCTTTCTTT | CASSHQGAEAFF | few | TRBJ1-1 | TRBV11-2 | .
TGTGCCAGCCGGCGTGCGGGGACGAACGAGCAGTACTTC | CASRRAGTNEQYF | few | TRBJ2-7 | TRBV2 | .
TGTGCCAGCAGTTTACTAGAGTATGATACGCAGTATTTT | CASSLLEYDTQYF | . | TRBJ2-3 | TRBV28 | .
TGTGCCAGCAGCTTGAGGGGCGCCGGTCAGCCCCAGCATTTT | CASSLRGAGQPQHF | few | TRBJ1-5 | TRBV5-6 | .
TGTGCCAGCCAATGGGGGGTTCAAGAGACCCAGTACTTC | CASQWGVQETQYF | few | TRBJ2-5 | TRBV12-3/TRBV12-4 | .
TGCAGTGCTCCCTGGGCGGGGGGGCCGGCAGATACGCAGTATTTT | CSAPWAGGPADTQYF | many | TRBJ2-3 | TRBV20-1 | TRBD2
TGTGCCACTACCGGGACCACCTACAATGAGCAGTTCTTC | CATTGTTYNEQFF | . | TRBJ2-1 | TRBV27 | .
TGTGCCAGCAGCCCCCCGAGGGTTGTGAGGCCTAACACTGAAGCTTTCTTT | CASSPPRVVRPNTEAFF | few | TRBJ1-1 | TRBV3-1 | .
TGTGCCAGCACCCGGGGGGGGGACAAGACATACGAGCAGTACTTC | CASTRGGDKTYEQYF | . | TRBJ2-7 | TRBV9 | TRBD2
TGTGCCAGTAGTATAGAGGGGACGGAGACCCAGTACTTC | CASSIEGTETQYF | few | TRBJ2-5 | TRBV19 | .